Listed below are T cell receptor beta chains from one sample, sequenced in a study of blood T cells in healthy people across ages. TCRdb fed the 5' RACE reads into MiXCR, producing one record per CDR3 protein. The table has about 570,000 distinct CDR3 sequences, 27% seen once. Sequencing was carried out using blood. The receptors originated from a woman in her 70s in good health. Both conserved end residues are part of each CDR3. A D gene is named only where the DNA matches it firmly. For some rows the clone size is stated as once, few or many, or as a class when expanded; others skip it.

V gene	J gene	D gene	clone size	CDR3 protein	CDR3 DNA
TRBV7-2	TRBJ1-1	.	.	CASSLGLTSSAFF	TGTGCCAGCAGCTTGGGTCTGACTTCGAGCGCTTTCTTT
TRBV6-5	TRBJ2-7	TRBD2	few	CASVRTSGGSEQYF	TGTGCCAGCGTTCGGACTAGCGGGGGCAGCGAGCAGTACTTC
TRBV6-4	TRBJ1-5	.	few	CASSVRGGENQPQHF	TGTGCCAGCAGTGTCCGGGGGGGCGAGAATCAGCCCCAGCATTTT
TRBV20-1	TRBJ2-3	TRBD2	.	CSARPSGDTQYF	TGCAGTGCTAGACCTAGCGGCGATACGCAGTATTTT
TRBV19	TRBJ1-1	.	.	CASSLGRATEAFF	TGTGCCAGTAGTTTGGGGAGGGCGACTGAAGCTTTCTTT
TRBV6-1	TRBJ1-5	.	few	CASSPQERTASNQPQHF	TGTGCCAGCAGCCCTCAAGAGAGGACAGCGAGCAATCAGCCCCAGCATTTT
TRBV13	TRBJ2-7	.	few	CASSLASRGRGSYEQYF	TGTGCCAGCAGCTTAGCGTCTCGGGGGCGGGGGTCCTACGAGCAGTACTTC
TRBV14	TRBJ1-6	.	few	CASSQDHVRRNRGPLHF	TGTGCCAGCAGCCAAGATCATGTTAGGAGGAACCGGGGGCCCCTCCACTTT
TRBV7-9	TRBJ1-4	.	.	CASSVRGTGEKLFF	TGTGCCAGCAGCGTACGCGGGACGGGGGAAAAACTGTTTTTT
TRBV7-2	TRBJ2-7	TRBD2	.	CASSVSGTSGGASRSGQYF	TGTGCCAGCAGCGTATCCGGGACTAGCGGGGGGGCCTCCCGCTCTGGGCAGTACTTC
TRBV11-3	TRBJ2-1	.	.	CASSARHGSYNEQFF	TGTGCCAGCAGCGCTCGACACGGCTCCTACAATGAGCAGTTCTTC
TRBV5-1	TRBJ2-3	.	.	CASSLPRDPSGTQYF	TGCGCCAGCAGCTTACCCAGGGATCCATCGGGGACGCAGTATTTT
TRBV29-1	TRBJ1-3	.	.	CSAAMDSGNTIYF	TGCAGCGCCGCGATGGACTCTGGAAACACCATATATTTT
TRBV20-1	TRBJ2-1	TRBD2	.	CSARDRLAGDYNEQFF	TGCAGTGCTAGAGATAGACTAGCGGGGGACTACAATGAGCAGTTCTTC
TRBV29-1	TRBJ1-2	.	.	CSVEATNYGYTF	TGCAGCGTTGAAGCCACAAACTATGGCTACACCTTC
TRBV7-2	TRBJ2-5	.	.	CASSRIPGSQYF	TGTGCCAGCAGCCGAATTCCCGGGAGTCAGTACTTC
TRBV29-1	TRBJ1-1	TRBD1	.	CSARGGVTEAFF	TGCAGCGCCAGGGGGGGTGTCACTGAAGCTTTCTTT
TRBV7-2	TRBJ1-2	TRBD1	.	CASSLGRTGTGTFGYTF	TGTGCCAGCAGCTTAGGGAGAACCGGGACAGGAACCTTTGGCTACACCTTC
TRBV18	TRBJ1-2	.	few	CASSPNKNYGYTF	TGTGCCAGCTCACCAAACAAGAACTATGGCTACACCTTC
TRBV7-6	TRBJ2-3	.	.	CASTPLWGSTDTQYF	TGTGCCAGCACCCCACTTTGGGGAAGCACAGATACGCAGTATTTT
TRBV12-3/TRBV12-4	TRBJ2-3	TRBD2	few	CASRPLAGGVGTQYF	TGTGCCAGCAGACCTCTAGCGGGGGGAGTTGGCACGCAGTATTTT
TRBV6-2/TRBV6-3	TRBJ2-3	TRBD1	.	CASTSRGLGTDTQYF	TGTGCCAGCACCTCCAGGGGGCTAGGCACAGATACGCAGTATTTT
TRBV7-2	TRBJ2-5	TRBD2	.	CASSSSGGGGETQYF	TGTGCCAGCAGCTCGAGCGGGGGGGGCGGTGAGACCCAGTACTTC
TRBV7-2	TRBJ1-4	.	.	CASNRGQNEELFF	TGTGCCAGCAACCGCGGACAGAATGAAGAACTGTTTTTT
TRBV7-9	TRBJ1-1	.	few	CASSPGQWMNTEAFF	TGTGCCAGCAGCCCCGGACAGTGGATGAACACTGAAGCTTTCTTT
TRBV20-1	TRBJ1-2	.	.	CMMLGSANYGYTF	TGCATGATGCTGGGATCCGCTAACTATGGCTACACCTTC
TRBV29-1	TRBJ2-3	TRBD2	many	CSTRAGPTDTQYF	TGCAGCACCCGAGCGGGGCCCACAGATACGCAGTATTTT
TRBV24-1	TRBJ2-1	.	few	CATSGVGDEQFF	TGCGCCACCAGTGGAGTAGGCGATGAGCAGTTCTTC
TRBV4-2	TRBJ2-1	TRBD2	many	CASSQEGLAERREQFF	TGTGCCAGCAGCCAAGAAGGGCTAGCGGAAAGGCGTGAGCAGTTCTTC
TRBV20-1	TRBJ2-4	.	.	CSARVTDRRGPYF	TGCAGTGCTAGGGTAACCGATCGACGTGGGCCTTACTTC
TRBV11-2	TRBJ1-4	.	.	CASSFLGGEKPFF	TGTGCCAGCAGCTTTTTGGGGGGTGAAAAACCGTTTTTT
TRBV12-3/TRBV12-4	TRBJ1-1	.	.	CASSSTGALRIEAFF	TGTGCCAGCAGTTCCACCGGGGCCCTAAGAATTGAAGCTTTCTTT
TRBV5-1	TRBJ1-1	.	.	CASRMDTNTEAFF	TGCGCCAGCAGAATGGACACCAACACTGAAGCTTTCTTT
TRBV7-9	TRBJ1-2	.	few	CASSLGSGREYGYTF	TGTGCCAGCAGCTTAGGATCAGGGAGAGAGTATGGCTACACCTTC
TRBV29-1	TRBJ2-4	.	.	CSVEGEENIQYF	TGCAGCGTTGAAGGGGAAGAAAACATTCAGTACTTC
TRBV20-1	TRBJ2-2	TRBD2	.	CSARIAGGAGELFF	TGCAGTGCTAGAATCGCGGGGGGGGCCGGGGAGCTGTTTTTT
TRBV6-1	TRBJ2-6	.	.	CASSGAFTGPGANVLTF	TGTGCCAGCAGTGGGGCTTTTACAGGCCCTGGGGCCAACGTCCTGACTTTC
TRBV6-6	TRBJ2-5	.	.	CASRNAGTQYF	TGTGCCAGCAGAAACGCAGGGACCCAGTACTTC
TRBV20-1	TRBJ1-4	.	.	CSARDQEELFF	TGCAGTGCTAGGGACCAAGAAGAACTGTTTTTT
TRBV5-1	TRBJ1-4	.	many	CASSPGESASDEKLFF	TGCGCCAGCAGCCCGGGGGAGAGTGCCTCCGATGAAAAACTGTTTTTT
TRBV5-8	TRBJ2-7	.	.	CASSYSPGTRGNEQYF	TGTGCCAGCAGCTATTCTCCGGGCACCCGTGGGAACGAGCAGTACTTC
TRBV5-1	TRBJ2-5	TRBD2	.	CASSFGTSGVRLETQYF	TGCGCCAGCAGCTTCGGGACTAGCGGGGTGCGTCTAGAGACCCAGTACTTC
TRBV6-2/TRBV6-3	TRBJ2-3	.	.	CASSYGGTSTDTQYF	TGTGCCAGCAGTTATGGGGGGACTAGCACAGATACGCAGTATTTT
TRBV20-1	TRBJ1-2	.	few	CSASEGGSGAYGYTF	TGCAGTGCTAGTGAGGGGGGGTCGGGGGCCTATGGCTACACCTTC
TRBV20-1	TRBJ1-4	TRBD1	.	CSARGNRWTGTNEKLFF	TGCAGTGCTAGAGGTAATCGTTGGACAGGAACTAATGAAAAACTGTTTTTT
TRBV5-5	TRBJ2-4	TRBD1	few	CASSATGKINIQYF	TGTGCCAGCAGCGCGACAGGGAAGATAAACATTCAGTACTTC